The next 22 T cell receptor beta chains were all read from a single sample in a study of long-term antiretroviral therapy in people with HIV. Run at survey level, the immunoSEQ assay was version v3.0. This table comes from immunoSEQ multiplex PCR, and its TCRdb copy is limited to in-frame clones, with some not included. The sample lists about 22,000 clones, around four fifths seen once, with around 4% in the top ten. The sequencing used unsorted PBMCs, collected about 6.1 years after starting antiretroviral therapy. The receptors come from a young man with HIV.

This chain joins TRBV28 and TRBJ2-3, with a possible D match to TRBD1 (5 bases). The CDR3 runs 15 residues. V was pared by 6 bases and J by 1 base, with 14 bases between. Germline V lookup: CDR1 MDHEN, CDR2 SYDVKM. The CDR3 bases are TGTGCCAGCAGCCGAACCTCAGGGCGCACAGATACGCAGTATTTT. Its protein product is CASSRTSGRTDTQYF. The variable domain in full, with the rest retrieved from reference TRBV28 and TRBJ2-3, is DVKVTQSSRYLVKRTGEKVFLECVQDMDHENMFWYRQDPGLGLRLIYFSYDVKMKEKGDIPEGYSVSREKKERFSLILESASTNQTSMYLCASSRTSGRTDTQYFGPGTRLTVL.

This sequence joins TRBV7-9 and TRBJ2-7, with D possibly being TRBD2 (6 bases). The CDR3 has 14 amino acids. Trimming cost V 4 bases and J 0 bases, with 10 bases left between them. CDR1 and CDR2 (germline): SEHNR, FQNEAQ (reference sequence). Here the CDR3 reads CASSSWTNSYEQYF. CDR3 coding DNA: TGTGCCAGCAGCTCCTGGACTAACTCCTACGAGCAGTACTTC. The variable domain in full, with the rest retrieved from reference TRBV7-9 and TRBJ2-7, is DTGVSQNPRHKITKRGQNVTFRCDPISEHNRLYWYRQTLGQGPEFLTYFQNEAQLEKSRLLSDRFSAERPKGSFSTLEIQRTEQGDSAMYLCASSSWTNSYEQYFGPGTRLTVT.

This clone was recorded only once. The chain combines TRBV25-1 with TRBJ2-1; 9 positions agree with TRBD2. The germline gives CDR1 MGHDK, CDR2 SYGVNS. The CDR3 is made up of 15 amino acids. V was pared by 3 bases and J by 9 bases, with 9 bases of the junction left unmatched. CDR3: CASSDIAGAPGEQFF. As DNA, the CDR3 is TGTGCCAGCAGTGACATAGCGGGGGCCCCCGGTGAGCAGTTCTTC. Using reference TRBV25-1 and TRBJ2-1 for the parts outside the CDR3, the full variable domain is EADIYQTPRYLVIGTGKKITLECSQTMGHDKMYWYQQDPGMELHLIHYSYGVNSTEKGDLSSESTVSRIRTEHFPLTLESARPSHTSQYLCASSDIAGAPGEQFFGPGTRLTVL.

V is TRBV28 and J is TRBJ2-5; 12 bases map to TRBD2. The germline gives CDR1 MDHEN, CDR2 SYDVKM. CDR3 length: 15 amino acids. V lost 6 bases and J lost 4; bases outside the gene matches: 6. The CDR3 region is CASSSRLAGVETQYF. CDR3 DNA: TGTGCCAGCAGCTCACGACTAGCGGGGGTAGAGACCCAGTACTTC.

This chain connects TRBV4-1 to TRBJ2-7; D is perhaps TRBD2 (5 bases). This CDR3 is 13 amino acids long. Germline lookup yields CDR1 MGHRA and CDR2 YSYEKL. V dropped 3 bases and J dropped 3 bases, with 9 bases sitting between them. CDR3 sequence: CASSHPGNYEQYF. The CDR3 DNA follows: TGCGCCAGCAGCCATCCGGGGAACTACGAGCAGTACTTC.

CDR3 DNA: TGCGCCAGCAGCCAAGATAACAGGGGGCACACTGAAGCTTTCTTT. Its translation is CASSQDNRGHTEAFF. This chain uses TRBV4-1 with TRBJ1-1, with TRBD1 identical over 9 bases. CDR3 length: 15 amino acids. CDR1 is MGHRA and CDR2 is YSYEKL in the germline V gene. After removal of 0 bases from V and 3 bases from J, the junction contained 2 bases not matched to a gene.

V is TRBV2 and J is TRBJ2-2, with D tentatively TRBD1 (5 bases). The CDR3 extends over 15 amino acids. V shed 5 bases and J shed 1 base, with 11 bases lying between them. Germline assignment: CDR1 SNHLY and CDR2 FYNNEI. DNA for the CDR3: TGTGCCAGCAGTCCCATAACAGGGAACACCGGGGAGCTGTTTTTT. Amino acids: CASSPITGNTGELFF. Filled out from reference TRBV2 and TRBJ2-2, the complete variable domain reads EPEVTQTPSHQVTQMGQEVILRCVPISNHLYFYWYRQILGQKVEFLVSFYNNEISEKSEIFDDQFSVERPDGSNFTLKIRSTKLEDSAMYFCASSPITGNTGELFFGEGSRLTVL.

The V gene is TRBV7-8, the J gene TRBJ2-7; tentatively, D is TRBD2 (5 bases). In germline, CDR1 is SGHVS, CDR2 FQNEAQ. The CDR3 is 15 residues long. Trimming took 6 bases from V and 1 from J, leaving 16 bases between them. Here the CDR3 DNA reads TGTGCCAGCAGGGAGGACGATCTAAGGTCCTACGAGCAGTACTTC. It translates to CASREDDLRSYEQYF.

This rearrangement joins TRBV4-2 to TRBJ1-1, with D unclear. This CDR3 has 14 amino acids. From germline, CDR1 is LGHNA and CDR2 YNFKEQ. V was trimmed by 0 bases and J by 9 bases, leaving 14 bases between them. The CDR3 reads CASSQERRAGKAFF. CDR3 sequence (DNA): TGTGCCAGCAGCCAAGAAAGGAGGGCAGGAAAAGCTTTCTTT.

The chain uses TRBV1 and TRBJ2-1; TRBD2 reflects the table's D call only, with no check against the DNA. TRBV1 counts as a pseudogene. The CDR3 contains 13 residues. This CDR3 reads CTSSQGHSCEQFF. Written as DNA, the CDR3 is TGCACCAGCAGCCAAGGTCATAGTTGTGAGCAGTTCTTC.

The rearrangement uses TRBV4-2 and TRBJ2-1; TRBD2 aligns across 9 bases. Germline values: CDR1 LGHNA, CDR2 YNFKEQ. V shed 3 bases, J shed 2 bases, and the junction held 5 bases outside the gene matches. CDR3 length: 16 amino acids. The CDR3 nucleotides are TGTGCCAGCAGCCATCAGCGGGGGGAAGCCTACAATGAGCAGTTCTTC. As protein: CASSHQRGEAYNEQFF.

V usage is TRBV6-6 and J usage is TRBJ1-4; D is ambiguous. The CDR3 is 16 residues long. Trimming took 0 bases from V and 5 from J, leaving 13 bases between them. In germline, CDR1 is MNHNY, CDR2 SVGAGI (reference sequence). This CDR3 reads CASSYSSAQENEKLFF. The DNA for the CDR3 is TGTGCCAGCAGTTACTCGTCGGCACAAGAGAATGAAAAACTGTTTTTT.

This clone has only a few counts. V is TRBV9 and J is TRBJ1-6; perhaps TRBD1 as D (6 bases). Trimming removed 1 base at V and 9 bases at J, with 14 bases between. The germline V gene encodes CDR1 SGDLS and CDR2 YYNGEE. The CDR3 covers 15 residues. The CDR3 here is CASSVLGGAGSPLHF. CDR3 coding DNA: TGTGCCAGCAGCGTATTGGGGGGCGCAGGTTCACCCCTCCACTTT.

The chain recombines TRBV5-1 with TRBJ1-1, with 7 bases aligning to TRBD1. The junction had 3 bases not matched to a gene; V was cut back by 3 bases and J by 1 base. The CDR3 extends over 14 amino acids. The germline V gene has CDR1 SGHRS and CDR2 YFSETQ. CDR3 nucleotide sequence: TGCGCCAGCAGCTCACAGGGGTCGAACACTGAAGCTTTCTTT. As protein: CASSSQGSNTEAFF.

The rearrangement joins TRBV11-3 to TRBJ2-1; D may be TRBD2 (7 bases). Trimming shortened V by 6 bases and J by 5 bases, and 17 bases separated the two germline ends. Germline V gene sequence: CDR1 SGHNT, CDR2 YENEEA. The CDR3 covers 15 residues. The CDR3 region has the DNA TGTGCCAGCAGTCGGGGGGCTCCCTGGGACAATGAGCAGTTCTTC. Translated: CASSRGAPWDNEQFF.

The chain is built from TRBV29-1 and TRBJ1-1; D unclear. With 6 bases removed from V and 1 base from J, the gap between germline ends came to 3 bases. The CDR3 runs to 10 residues. Germline V CDR1 and CDR2: SQVTM, ANQGSEA. The CDR3 region has the DNA TGCAGCGTGAGGAACACTGAAGCTTTCTTT. Its protein is CSVRNTEAFF.

This clone appeared a few times. The chain combines TRBV28 with TRBJ2-7; 15 positions match TRBD2. This CDR3 region has 20 residues. Germline trimming cut 6 bases from V and 4 bases from J; bases unmatched to any gene: 19. Germline V lookup: CDR1 MDHEN, CDR2 SYDVKM. The CDR3 protein is CASSDPGLAGGVGQGYEQYF. CDR3 DNA sequence: TGTGCCAGCAGCGACCCTGGACTAGCGGGAGGGGTGGGTCAAGGGTACGAGCAGTACTTC.

This clone appeared once. This chain connects TRBV7-9 to TRBJ1-4, with 7 bases lining up with TRBD1. The V segment lost 5 bases and the J segment 8 bases; nucleotides outside the gene matches: 8. Germline V gene sequence: CDR1 SEHNR, CDR2 FQNEAQ (reference sequence). This CDR3 is built from 14 residues. The CDR3 nucleotides are TGTGCCAGCAGCAGAACAGGGGTTAGAGAAAAACTGTTTTTT. It is translated as CASSRTGVREKLFF.

This clone is a singleton in its sample. The chain recombines TRBV29-1 with TRBJ1-4; 8 bases align to TRBD1. The CDR3 has 13 amino acids. From germline, CDR1 is SQVTM and CDR2 ANQGSEA. Unmatched junction bases numbered 5, after V lost 7 bases and J lost 4 bases. CDR3 in amino acids: CSANRGGNEKLFF. The CDR3 nucleotides are TGCAGCGCCAACAGGGGGGGTAATGAAAAACTGTTTTTT. Supplemented by reference TRBV29-1 and TRBJ1-4, the full variable domain reads SAVISQKPSRDICQRGTSLTIQCQVDSQVTMMFWYRQQPGQSLTLIATANQGSEATYESGFVIDKFPISRPNLTFSTLTVSNMSPEDSSIYLCSANRGGNEKLFFGSGTQLSVL.

This clone was found a few times. In DNA form, the CDR3 reads TGTGCCAGCAGCCCGGAATTCAGGGACAATGAGCAGTTCTTC. Protein: CASSPEFRDNEQFF. V and J are TRBV5-5 and TRBJ2-1, with D perhaps matching TRBD1 (5 bases). CDR3 length: 14 residues. Germline V gives CDR1 SGHKS, CDR2 YYEKEE (reference sequence). V was cut by 4 bases and J by 5 bases, with 13 bases left in between.

The chain recombines TRBV27 with TRBJ1-2; D may be TRBD1 (6 bases). CDR1 MNHEY and CDR2 SMNVEV come from the germline V gene (reference sequence). This CDR3 comprises 13 residues. Trimming cost V 4 bases and J 8 bases, with 14 bases left between them. In nucleotides, the CDR3 is TGTGCCAGCAGTTCCTCGGGGGCGGTAGGCTACACCTTC. Residues: CASSSSGAVGYTF.

The CDR3 DNA reads TGTGCCAGCAGTTACTCCGGGGTTACCTATGGCTACACCTTC. The encoded protein is CASSYSGVTYGYTF. This chain uses TRBV6-6 with TRBJ1-2; D is uncertain. The germline CDR1 and CDR2 sequences are MNHNY and SVGAGI (reference sequence). This CDR3 comprises 14 residues. V lost 0 bases and J 4 bases, leaving 9 bases between the germline ends.